The entry below describes one TCR beta chain. Its target is unknown. The data originate from a study of T cells after posttransplantation cyclophosphamide. The length of the CDR3 is 17 residues. Germline V gene data show CDR1 as LNHNV and CDR2 as YYDKDF (reference sequence). Trimming pared 5 bases from V and 1 base from J, leaving 20 bases between. The data were produced by immunoSEQ multiplex PCR, yet TCRdb's version contains in-frame clones alone and is incomplete. The table includes approximately 23,000 clones, around 88% detected once. Regarding the study as a whole: Blood and skin or GI T cell repertoires showed limited TRB overlap. TRB clonality was highly associated with recipient CMV seropositivity and reactivation. Later post-transplant blood repertoires were often dominated by donor CD8+ memory clones.

This sequence joins TRBV15 and TRBJ2-5; the D gene is possibly TRBD1 (6 bases). What was sequenced was PBMCs. This clonotype originated in a woman in her sixties with a blood cancer, CMV-positive, and with a related stem cell donor. The CDR3 here is CATSVGPTGSFQETQYF. The CDR3 DNA is TGTGCCACCAGCGTCGGGCCGACAGGTTCGTTCCAAGAGACCCAGTACTTC. Full variable domain (rest looked up from reference TRBV15 and TRBJ2-5): DAMVIQNPRYQVTQFGKPVTLSCSQTLNHNVMYWYQQKSSQAPKLLFHYYDKDFNNEADTPDNFQSRRPNTSFCFLDIRSPGLGDTAMYLCATSVGPTGSFQETQYFGPGTRLLVL.